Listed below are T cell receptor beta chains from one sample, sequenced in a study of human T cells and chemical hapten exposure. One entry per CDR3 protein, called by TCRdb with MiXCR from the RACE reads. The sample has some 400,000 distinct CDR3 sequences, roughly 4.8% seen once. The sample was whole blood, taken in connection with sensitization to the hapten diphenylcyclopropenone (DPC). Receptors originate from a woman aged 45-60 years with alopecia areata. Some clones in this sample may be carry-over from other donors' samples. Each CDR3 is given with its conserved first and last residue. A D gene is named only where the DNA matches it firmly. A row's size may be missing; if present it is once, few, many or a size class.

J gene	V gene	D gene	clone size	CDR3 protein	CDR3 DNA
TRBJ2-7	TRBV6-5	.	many	CASSWKGYEQYF	TGTGCCAGCAGTTGGAAGGGGTACGAGCAGTACTTC
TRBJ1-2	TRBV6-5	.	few	CASSRRRQDGYTF	TGTGCCAGCAGCCGTAGACGGCAGGATGGCTACACCTTC
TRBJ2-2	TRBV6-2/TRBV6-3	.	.	CASSFGAVNTGELFF	TGTGCCAGCAGTTTTGGGGCGGTGAACACCGGGGAGCTGTTTTTT
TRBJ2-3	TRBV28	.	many	CASSLGTGSRADTQYF	TGTGCCAGCAGTTTAGGGACCGGGTCCAGGGCAGATACGCAGTATTTT
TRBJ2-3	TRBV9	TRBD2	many	CASSATLAGEDTQYF	TGTGCCAGCAGCGCCACGTTAGCGGGGGAAGATACGCAGTATTTT
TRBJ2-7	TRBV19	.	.	CASSSQDGAGYEQYF	TGTGCCAGTAGTTCACAAGACGGCGCTGGGTACGAGCAGTACTTC
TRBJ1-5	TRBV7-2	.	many	CASSPPGQPQHF	TGTGCCAGCAGTCCGCCGGGGCAGCCCCAGCATTTT
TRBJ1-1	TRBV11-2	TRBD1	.	CASSLDGTVEAFF	TGTGCCAGCAGCTTAGATGGGACAGTTGAAGCTTTCTTT
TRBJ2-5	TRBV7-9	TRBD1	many	CASSHRQGAVPNQETQYF	TGTGCCAGCAGCCATCGACAGGGGGCAGTCCCAAACCAAGAGACCCAGTACTTC
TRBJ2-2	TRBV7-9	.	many	CASSFRQAKNTGELFF	TGTGCCAGCAGCTTCCGACAGGCAAAGAACACCGGGGAGCTGTTTTTT
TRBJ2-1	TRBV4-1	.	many	CASSQEQWGDEQFF	TGCGCCAGCAGCCAAGAGCAGTGGGGGGATGAGCAGTTCTTC
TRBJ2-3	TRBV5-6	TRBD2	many	CASSFGAGESTDTQYF	TGTGCCAGCAGCTTTGGTGCGGGGGAAAGCACAGATACGCAGTATTTT
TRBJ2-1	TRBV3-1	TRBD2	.	CASSQEVAGGGSSYNEQFF	TGTGCCAGCAGCCAAGAAGTAGCGGGGGGTGGAAGCTCCTACAATGAGCAGTTCTTC
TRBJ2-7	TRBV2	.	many	CASSEYYEQYF	TGTGCCAGCAGTGAATACTACGAGCAGTACTTC
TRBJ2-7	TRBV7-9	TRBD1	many	CASSFTGQGWLYF	TGTGCCAGCAGCTTTACGGGACAGGGGTGGTTGTACTTC
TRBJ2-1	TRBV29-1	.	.	CSVGRGSGGRSSYNEQFF	TGCAGCGTAGGACGTGGTTCGGGCGGTAGGTCATCCTACAATGAGCAGTTCTTC
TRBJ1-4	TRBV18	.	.	CASSPRDPPGEKLFF	TGTGCCAGCTCGCCCCGGGACCCTCCGGGGGAAAAACTGTTTTTT
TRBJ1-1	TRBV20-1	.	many	CSAKLSLSETEAFF	TGCAGTGCTAAACTCTCCTTGTCGGAGACTGAAGCTTTCTTT
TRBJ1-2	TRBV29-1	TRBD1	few	CSVVMDRARSNYGYTF	TGCAGCGTTGTAATGGACAGGGCCCGCTCTAACTATGGCTACACCTTC
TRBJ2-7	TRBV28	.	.	CASSLLNGEQYF	TGTGCCAGCAGTTTGTTGAACGGGGAGCAGTACTTC
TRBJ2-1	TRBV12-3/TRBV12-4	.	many	CASSLGPASYNEQFF	TGTGCCAGCAGTTTAGGGCCGGCGTCCTACAATGAGCAGTTCTTC
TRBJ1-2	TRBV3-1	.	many	CASSQENANYGYTF	TGTGCCAGCAGCCAAGAAAACGCTAACTATGGCTACACCTTC
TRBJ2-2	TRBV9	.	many	CASSVYGGAGGELFF	TGTGCCAGCAGCGTATACGGGGGCGCGGGCGGGGAGCTGTTTTTT
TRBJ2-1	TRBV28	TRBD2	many	CASSSSGSRSYNEQFF	TGTGCCAGCAGTTCAAGCGGGAGTAGATCCTACAATGAGCAGTTCTTC